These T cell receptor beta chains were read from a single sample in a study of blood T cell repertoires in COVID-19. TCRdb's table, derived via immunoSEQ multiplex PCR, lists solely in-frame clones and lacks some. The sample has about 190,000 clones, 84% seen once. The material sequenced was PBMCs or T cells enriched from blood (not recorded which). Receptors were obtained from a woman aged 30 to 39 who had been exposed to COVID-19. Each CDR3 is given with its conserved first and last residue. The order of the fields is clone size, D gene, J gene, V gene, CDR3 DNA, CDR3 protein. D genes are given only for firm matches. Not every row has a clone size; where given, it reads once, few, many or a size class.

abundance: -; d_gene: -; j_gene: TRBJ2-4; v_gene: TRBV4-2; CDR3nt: TGTGCCAGCAGCCAAGAAGTAGGTGCAGGGAACTATTTTCCCAAAAACATTCAGTACTTC; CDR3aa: CASSQEVGAGNYFPKNIQYF
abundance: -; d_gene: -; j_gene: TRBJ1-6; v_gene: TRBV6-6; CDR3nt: TGTGCCAGCAATCTTAGCGGGGGAAATTCACCCCTCCACTTT; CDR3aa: CASNLSGGNSPLHF
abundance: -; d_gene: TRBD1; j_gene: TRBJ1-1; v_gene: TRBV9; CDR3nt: TGTGCCAGCAAATCGACAGGGGTGTTCACTGAAGCTTTCTTT; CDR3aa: CASKSTGVFTEAFF
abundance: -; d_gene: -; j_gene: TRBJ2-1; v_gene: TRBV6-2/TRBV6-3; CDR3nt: TGTGCCAGCAGTTACTCGAGGCAAGGGGATGAGCAGTTCTTC; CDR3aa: CASSYSRQGDEQFF
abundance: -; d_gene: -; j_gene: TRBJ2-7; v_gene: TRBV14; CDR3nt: TGTGCCAGCAGCCCGGGGACCTACGAGCAGTACTTC; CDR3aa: CASSPGTYEQYF
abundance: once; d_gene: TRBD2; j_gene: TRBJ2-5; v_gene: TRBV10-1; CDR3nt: TGCGCCAGCAGCTCGGGGGGAGTAGGAGAGACCCAGTACTTC; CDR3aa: CASSSGGVGETQYF
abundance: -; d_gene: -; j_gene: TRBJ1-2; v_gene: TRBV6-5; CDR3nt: TGTGCCAGCAGCACCAGGGAGGGCTATGGCTACACCTTC; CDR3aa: CASSTREGYGYTF
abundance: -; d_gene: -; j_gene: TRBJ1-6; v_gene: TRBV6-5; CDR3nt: TGTGCCAGCAGTCAAAGGTCTCAGGTCAATTCACCCCTCCACTTT; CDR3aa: CASSQRSQVNSPLHF
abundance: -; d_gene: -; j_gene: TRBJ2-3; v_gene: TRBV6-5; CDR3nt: TGTGCCAGCAGTCCCACAGGGCCAGATACGCAGTATTTT; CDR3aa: CASSPTGPDTQYF
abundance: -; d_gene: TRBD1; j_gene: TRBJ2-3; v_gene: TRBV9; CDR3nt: TGTGCCAGCAGCGCTAACAGGGGTGGCACAGATACGCAGTATTTT; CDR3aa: CASSANRGGTDTQYF
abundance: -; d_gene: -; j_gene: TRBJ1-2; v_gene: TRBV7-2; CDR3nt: TGTGCCAGCAGCTTTTACTCCTTGGGGCCGGTCTATGGCTACACCTTC; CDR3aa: CASSFYSLGPVYGYTF
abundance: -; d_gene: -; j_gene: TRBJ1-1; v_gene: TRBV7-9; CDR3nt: TGTGCCAGCAGCCCACAGGATTACACTGAAGCTTTCTTT; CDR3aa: CASSPQDYTEAFF
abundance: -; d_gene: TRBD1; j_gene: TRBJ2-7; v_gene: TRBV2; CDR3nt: TGTGCCAGCAAACAGGGGTGGGGCTCCTACGAGCAGTACTTC; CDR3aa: CASKQGWGSYEQYF
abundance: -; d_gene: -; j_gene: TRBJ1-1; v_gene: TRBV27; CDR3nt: TGTGCCAGCAGTTTATCATCGGCAGGGTATCCTGAAGCTTTCTTT; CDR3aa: CASSLSSAGYPEAFF
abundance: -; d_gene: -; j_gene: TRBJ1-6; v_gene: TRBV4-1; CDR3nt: TGCGCCAGCAGCCAAGAAACCAGGGTTCGGGCACCCCTCCACTTT; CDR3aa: CASSQETRVRAPLHF
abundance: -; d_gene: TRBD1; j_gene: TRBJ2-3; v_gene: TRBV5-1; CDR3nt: TGCGCCAGCAGCTCCTACTCCCAGACAGGGCTGCTTAGCACAGATACGCAGTATTTT; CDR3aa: CASSSYSQTGLLSTDTQYF
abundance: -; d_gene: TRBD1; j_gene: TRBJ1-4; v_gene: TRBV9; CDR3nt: TGTGCCAGCAGCGTAGGGACAGGGGAGAGTGAAAAACTGTTTTTT; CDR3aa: CASSVGTGESEKLFF
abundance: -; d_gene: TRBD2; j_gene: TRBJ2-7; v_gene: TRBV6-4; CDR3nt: TGTGCCAGCAGTGACTCCGGGGGGGCGCAGGACGAGCAGTACTTC; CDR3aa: CASSDSGGAQDEQYF
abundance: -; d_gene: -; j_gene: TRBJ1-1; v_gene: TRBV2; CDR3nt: TGTGCCAGCTTAGTAGGGGGGGCCGGGAACACTGAAGCTTTCTTT; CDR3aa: CASLVGGAGNTEAFF
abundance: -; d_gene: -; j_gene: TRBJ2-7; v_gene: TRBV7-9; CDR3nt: TGTGCCAGCAGCTTAGGGCAGGCTGGTGAGCAGTACTTC; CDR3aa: CASSLGQAGEQYF
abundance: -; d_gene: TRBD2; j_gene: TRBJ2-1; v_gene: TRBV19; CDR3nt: TGTGCCAGTAGTATTACTAGCGGGGGCGCGAACAATGAGCAGTTCTTC; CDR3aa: CASSITSGGANNEQFF
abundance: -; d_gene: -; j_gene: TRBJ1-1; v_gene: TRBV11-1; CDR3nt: TGTGCCAGCAGCTTGAGGAGGGAGAACACTGAAGCTTTCTTT; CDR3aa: CASSLRRENTEAFF
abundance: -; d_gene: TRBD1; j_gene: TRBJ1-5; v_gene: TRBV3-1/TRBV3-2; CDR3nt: TGTGCCAGCAGTCCTGACAGGGGGCAGCCCCAGCATTTT; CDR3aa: CASSPDRGQPQHF
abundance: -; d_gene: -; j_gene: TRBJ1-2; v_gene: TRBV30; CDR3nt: TGTGCCTGGAGCCTGAGGGCCCTCCGAGCTAACTATGGCTACACCTTC; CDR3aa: CAWSLRALRANYGYTF
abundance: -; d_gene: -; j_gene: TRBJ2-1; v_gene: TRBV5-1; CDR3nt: TGCGCCAGCAGCTTGGCAGGGCCCTACAATGAGCAGTTCTTC; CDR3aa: CASSLAGPYNEQFF
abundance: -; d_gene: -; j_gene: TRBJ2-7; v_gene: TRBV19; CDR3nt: TGTGCCAGTGGGCCATCCTACGAGCAGTACTTC; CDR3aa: CASGPSYEQYF
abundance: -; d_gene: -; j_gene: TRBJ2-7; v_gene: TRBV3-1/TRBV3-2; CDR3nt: TGTGCCAGCAGCCAAGAGGTTGGGGGACTCAACTCCTACGAGCAGTACTTC; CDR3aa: CASSQEVGGLNSYEQYF
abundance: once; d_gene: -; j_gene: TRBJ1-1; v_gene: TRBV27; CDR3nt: TGTGCCAACCCAGCAGCGCCGGGGAGCACTGAAGCTTTCTTT; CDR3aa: CANPAAPGSTEAFF
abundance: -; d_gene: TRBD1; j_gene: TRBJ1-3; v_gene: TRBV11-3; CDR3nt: TGTGCCAGCAGCTTAGATCTAGCTGACGACAGGGAGTTATTTGGAAACACCATATATTTT; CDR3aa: CASSLDLADDRELFGNTIYF
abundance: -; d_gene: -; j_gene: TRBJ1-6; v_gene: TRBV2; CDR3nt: TGTGCCAGCAATCTCCACGGGAGCTCCTATAATTCACCCCTCCACTTT; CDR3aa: CASNLHGSSYNSPLHF
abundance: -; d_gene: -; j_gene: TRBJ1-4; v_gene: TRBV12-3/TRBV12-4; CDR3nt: TGTGCCAGCAGTACCCGGCAGGGAGAAAAACTGTTTTTT; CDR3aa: CASSTRQGEKLFF
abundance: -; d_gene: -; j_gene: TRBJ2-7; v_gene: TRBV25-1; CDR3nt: TGTGCCAGCAGTGAATCAGTCGACAACTACGAGCAGTACTTC; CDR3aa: CASSESVDNYEQYF
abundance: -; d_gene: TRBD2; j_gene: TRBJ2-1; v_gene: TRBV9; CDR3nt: TGTGCCAGCAGCGTAGCGGGGGGGGCTAATGAGCAGTTCTTC; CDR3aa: CASSVAGGANEQFF
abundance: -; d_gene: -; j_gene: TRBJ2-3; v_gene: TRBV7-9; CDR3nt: TGTGCCAGCAGCTTAAACTCCGAGCGGGTAGTGGATACGCAGTATTTT; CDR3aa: CASSLNSERVVDTQYF
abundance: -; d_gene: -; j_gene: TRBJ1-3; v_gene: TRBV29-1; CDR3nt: TGCAGCAAGCTGCGGGTTATGGGCTCTGGAAACACCATATATTTT; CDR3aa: CSKLRVMGSGNTIYF
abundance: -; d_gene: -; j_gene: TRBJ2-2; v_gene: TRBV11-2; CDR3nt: TGTGCCAGCAGCTTAGTCCCCGGTGGGCTCTACACCGGGGAGCTGTTTTTT; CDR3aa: CASSLVPGGLYTGELFF
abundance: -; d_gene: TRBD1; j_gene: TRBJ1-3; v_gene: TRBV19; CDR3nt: TGTGCCAGTACCTCACAGGGGAGCTCTGGAAACACCATATATTTT; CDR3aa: CASTSQGSSGNTIYF
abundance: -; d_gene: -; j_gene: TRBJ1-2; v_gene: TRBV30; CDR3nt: TGTGCCTGGAGTGTGGGCAGGGAGGCCTATGGCTACACCTTC; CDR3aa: CAWSVGREAYGYTF
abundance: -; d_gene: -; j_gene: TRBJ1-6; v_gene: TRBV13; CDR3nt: TGTGCCAGCAGCGGGACATCGAATTCACCCCTCCACTTT; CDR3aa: CASSGTSNSPLHF
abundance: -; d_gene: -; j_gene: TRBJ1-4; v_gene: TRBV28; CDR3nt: TGTGCCAGCAGTTTGTGGACAGATTCTAATGAAAAACTGTTTTTT; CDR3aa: CASSLWTDSNEKLFF
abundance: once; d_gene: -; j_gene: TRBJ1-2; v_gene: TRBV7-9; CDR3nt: TGTGCCAGCACCCAAACACTTGGGGGGGGCTATGGCTACACCTTC; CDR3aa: CASTQTLGGGYGYTF
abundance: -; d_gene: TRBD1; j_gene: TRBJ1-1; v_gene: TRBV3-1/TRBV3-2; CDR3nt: TGTGCCAGCAGCCAAGAGGGGAGGACAGGGCGAGCTTTCTTT; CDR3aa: CASSQEGRTGRAFF
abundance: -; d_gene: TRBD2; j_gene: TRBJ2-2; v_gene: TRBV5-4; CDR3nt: TGTGCCAGCAGGGACGCTCGGACTAGCCATACCGGGGAGCTGTTTTTT; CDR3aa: CASRDARTSHTGELFF
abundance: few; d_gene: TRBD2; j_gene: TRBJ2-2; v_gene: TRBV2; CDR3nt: TGTGCCAGCAGTAGTTCCGGGGGGACCAACACCGGGGAGCTGTTTTTT; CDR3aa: CASSSSGGTNTGELFF
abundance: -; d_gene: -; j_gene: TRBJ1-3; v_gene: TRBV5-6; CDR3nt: TGTGCCAGCAGCTTGGGGGACACCTCTGGAAACACCATATATTTT; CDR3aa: CASSLGDTSGNTIYF
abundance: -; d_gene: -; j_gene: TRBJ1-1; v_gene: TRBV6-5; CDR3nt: TGTGCCAGCAGCCGCACAAGATACACTGAAGCTTTCTTT; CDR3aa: CASSRTRYTEAFF
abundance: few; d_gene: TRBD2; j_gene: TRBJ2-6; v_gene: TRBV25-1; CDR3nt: TGTGCCAGCAGTGAGGGGGGACTAACCCCTGGGGCCAACGTCCTGACTTTC; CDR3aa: CASSEGGLTPGANVLTF
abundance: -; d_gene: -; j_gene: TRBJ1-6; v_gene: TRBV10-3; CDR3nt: TGTGCCATCAGTGAGTCCCCGGAGAATTCACCCCTCCACTTT; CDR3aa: CAISESPENSPLHF
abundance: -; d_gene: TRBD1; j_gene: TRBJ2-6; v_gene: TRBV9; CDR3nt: TGTGCCAGCAGCGGTCTACAGGGGGCCGGGGCCAACGTCCTGACTTTC; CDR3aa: CASSGLQGAGANVLTF
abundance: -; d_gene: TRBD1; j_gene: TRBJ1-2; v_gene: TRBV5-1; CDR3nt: TGCGCCAGCAGTCGACAGGGGGCCATAGGCACCTTC; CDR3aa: CASSRQGAIGTF
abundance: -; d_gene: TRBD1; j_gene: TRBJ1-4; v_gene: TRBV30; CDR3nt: TGTGCCTGGAGTAGGGGGCGCCAGGAAAAACTGTTTTTT; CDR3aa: CAWSRGRQEKLFF
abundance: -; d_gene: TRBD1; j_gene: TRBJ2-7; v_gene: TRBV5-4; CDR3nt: TGTGCCACCCAAATGACAGGGACAGGGGAGCGTCGCGAGCAGTACTTC; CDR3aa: CATQMTGTGERREQYF